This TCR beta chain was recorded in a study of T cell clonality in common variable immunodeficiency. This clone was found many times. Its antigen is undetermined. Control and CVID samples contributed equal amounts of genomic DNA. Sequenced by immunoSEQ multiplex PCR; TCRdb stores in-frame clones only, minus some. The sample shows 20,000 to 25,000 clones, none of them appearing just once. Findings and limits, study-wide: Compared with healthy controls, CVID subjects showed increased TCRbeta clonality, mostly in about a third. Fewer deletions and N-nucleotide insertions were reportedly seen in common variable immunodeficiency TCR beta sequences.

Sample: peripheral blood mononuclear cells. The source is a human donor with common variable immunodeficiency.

The CDR3 DNA, read in part, is TGTGCCAGCAGTACCACGACTAGCGGGGTTAAAAACATT. Translated, it gives CASSTTTSGVKNI. The whole CDR3 region reads CASSTTTSGVKNIQYF. The genes are TRBV12-3 or TRBV12-4 and TRBJ2-4, with 11 bases lining up with TRBD2. From the germline J gene comes the end of the CDR3, since the read stops 3 residues before it. J lost 4 bases, V lost 5 bases, and 7 bases had no gene match. This CDR3 is 16 amino acids long.